This entry lists 10 T cell receptor beta chains sequenced from one sample in a study of cytomegalovirus exposure and HLA in healthy donors. The PCR contained 60 Vbeta and 13 Jbeta primers. Generated by immunoSEQ multiplex PCR, the TCRdb table keeps only in-frame clones and is missing some. The table lists approximately 100,000 clones, 70% to 80% of them singletons. The sample consisted of PBMCs. Every receptor here comes from a female donor in good health and CMV-seropositive.

In nucleotides, the CDR3 is TGTGCCAGCAGCTTAGATATCTGGGGCCGAGAGACCCAGTACTTC. It translates to CASSLDIWGRETQYF. The chain couples TRBV7-3 to TRBJ2-5, with D tentatively TRBD1 (5 bases). Germline values: CDR1 SGHTA, CDR2 FQGTGA. V was pared by 2 bases and J by 4 bases, with 14 bases between. The CDR3 is 15 amino acids.

J is TRBJ2-1 and V is TRBV6-1; TRBD2 agrees at 7 bases. CDR1 MNHNS and CDR2 SASEGT come from the germline V gene. The CDR3 is 14 residues long. V dropped 10 bases and J dropped 7; count of bases not matched to a gene: 13. The CDR3 region has the DNA TGTGCCATCAAGAGTGGGGCGGGGGAAAATGAGCAGTTCTTC. Encoded protein: CAIKSGAGENEQFF.

The gene calls are TRBV9 and TRBJ2-1; a weak D match, TRBD2 (6 bases). Germline CDR1 reads SGDLS; CDR2 reads YYNGEE. The CDR3 runs to 14 residues. V was trimmed by 0 bases and J by 5 bases, leaving 9 bases between them. As DNA, the CDR3 is TGTGCCAGCAGCGTAGCGGGGGAAAACAATGAGCAGTTCTTC. The encoded protein is CASSVAGENNEQFF.

The chain links TRBV2 to TRBJ1-1; D possibly corresponds to TRBD1 (6 bases). The CDR3 spans 13 residues. V lost 10 bases, J lost 1 base, and 13 bases lay in between. The germline V gene has CDR1 SNHLY and CDR2 FYNNEI. The CDR3 DNA reads TGTGCCACCACCGGGGGGGCGAACACTGAAGCTTTCTTT. It translates to CATTGGANTEAFF.

The V and J genes are TRBV9 and TRBJ1-4; maybe TRBD1 (6 bases). Trimming took 3 bases from V and 8 from J, leaving 14 bases between them. CDR3 length: 14 amino acids. CDR1 and CDR2 (germline): SGDLS, YYNGEE. The CDR3 sequence is CASSARGGGEKLFF. CDR3 nucleotide sequence: TGTGCCAGCAGCGCCCGGGGGGGCGGCGAAAAACTGTTTTTT.

The chain couples TRBV27 to TRBJ1-5; D gene ambiguous. From germline, CDR1 is MNHEY and CDR2 SMNVEV (reference sequence). The CDR3 has 14 amino acids. The ends were cut back, 2 bases at V and 0 bases at J, with 5 bases in the middle. The CDR3 DNA reads as TGTGCCAGCAGTTTAAGAGGTAGCAATCAGCCCCAGCATTTT. It is translated as CASSLRGSNQPQHF.

As concerns this clone: This CDR3 is missing its conserved last phenylalanine or tryptophan, likely due to a read error. The DNA is left out, because the CDR3 cannot be placed on it with certainty; the CDR3 is given as TCRdb lists it. This sequence joins TRBV7-2 and TRBJ2-3; the listed D gene, TRBD2, was not tested against the DNA. CDR1 SGHTA and CDR2 FQGNSA come from the germline V gene. The CDR3 spans 14 amino acids, including both terminal residues. The CDR3 region is CASSLARGGGLVFG.

The chain joins TRBV9 to TRBJ1-3; TRBD1 matches 9 bases. The ends lost 3 bases at V and 3 bases at J; junction bases unmatched: 10. This CDR3 region has 17 residues. Germline V gene lookup returns CDR1 SGDLS and CDR2 YYNGEE. The CDR3 nucleotides are TGTGCCAGCAGCGCCGGGACAGGGCTAAGTTTTGGAAACACCATATATTTT. This encodes CASSAGTGLSFGNTIYF.

This clone was seen only once. The same CDR3 arises from other DNA sequences in this sample as well. The chain combines TRBV7-6 with TRBJ2-5; the match to TRBD1 covers 7 bases. The CDR3 extends over 16 amino acids. CDR1 SGHVS and CDR2 FNYEAQ come from the germline V gene. Trimming cost V 8 bases and J 5 bases; bases outside gene matches: 17. Here the CDR3 DNA reads TGTGCCAGCGGGCCCGGGGACAGACCCCAAGGGGAGACCCAGTACTTC. Its translation is CASGPGDRPQGETQYF.

The chain couples TRBV27 to TRBJ1-1; TRBD1 matches at 12 bases. V trimming: 7 bases; J trimming: 4 bases; junction bases outside the gene matches: 13. Germline V gives CDR1 MNHEY, CDR2 SMNVEV (reference sequence). The CDR3 has 17 residues. CDR3: CASNFRDRGRSSTEAFF. The CDR3 DNA reads as TGTGCCAGCAACTTCCGGGACAGGGGGCGGTCGAGCACTGAAGCTTTCTTT.